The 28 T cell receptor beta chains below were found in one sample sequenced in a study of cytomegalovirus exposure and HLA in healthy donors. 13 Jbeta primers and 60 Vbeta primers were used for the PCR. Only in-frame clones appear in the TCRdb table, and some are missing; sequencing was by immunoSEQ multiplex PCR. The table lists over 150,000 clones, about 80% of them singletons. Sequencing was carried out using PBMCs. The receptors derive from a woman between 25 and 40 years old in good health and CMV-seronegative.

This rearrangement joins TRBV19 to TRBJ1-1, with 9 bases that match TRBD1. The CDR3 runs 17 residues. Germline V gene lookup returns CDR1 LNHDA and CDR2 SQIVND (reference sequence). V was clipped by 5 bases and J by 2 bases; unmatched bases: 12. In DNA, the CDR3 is TGTGCCAGTAGTGGTCCAACTCCGGGACAGGGAAACACTGAAGCTTTCTTT. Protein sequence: CASSGPTPGQGNTEAFF.

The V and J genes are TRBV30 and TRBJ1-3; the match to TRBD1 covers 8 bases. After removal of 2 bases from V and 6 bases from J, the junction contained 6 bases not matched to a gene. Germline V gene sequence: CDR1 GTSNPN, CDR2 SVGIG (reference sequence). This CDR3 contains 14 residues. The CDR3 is CAWSLTGGENTIYF. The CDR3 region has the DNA TGTGCCTGGAGTCTAACAGGGGGAGAAAACACCATATATTTT.

CDR3 in DNA: TGCGCCAGCAGCTTGGGCCGTTTCAGGGGGAGCTTCCCCTACGAGCAGTACTTC. This codes for CASSLGRFRGSFPYEQYF. This chain connects TRBV5-1 to TRBJ2-7, with 7 bases lining up with TRBD1. Germline lookup yields CDR1 SGHRS and CDR2 YFSETQ. The trim removed 0 bases at V and 2 bases at J, leaving 14 bases unmatched. The CDR3 consists of 18 residues. The full variable domain, its missing parts supplied by reference TRBV5-1 and TRBJ2-7, is KAGVTQTPRYLIKTRGQQVTLSCSPISGHRSVSWYQQTPGQGLQFLFEYFSETQRNKGNFPGRFSGRQFSNSRSEMNVSTLELGDSALYLCASSLGRFRGSFPYEQYFGPGTRLTVT.

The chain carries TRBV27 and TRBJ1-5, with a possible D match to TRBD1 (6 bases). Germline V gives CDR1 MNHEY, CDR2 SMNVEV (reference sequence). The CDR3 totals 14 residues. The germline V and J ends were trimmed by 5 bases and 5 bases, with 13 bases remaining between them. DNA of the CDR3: TGTGCCAGCAGTCTGGACAGTACGGATCAGCCCCAGCATTTT. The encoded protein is CASSLDSTDQPQHF.

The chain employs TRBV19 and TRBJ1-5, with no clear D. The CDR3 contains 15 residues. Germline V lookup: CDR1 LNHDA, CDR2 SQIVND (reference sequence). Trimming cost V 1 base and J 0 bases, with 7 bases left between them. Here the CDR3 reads CASSIAFYSNQPQHF. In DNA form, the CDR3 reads TGTGCCAGTAGTATAGCTTTCTATAGCAATCAGCCCCAGCATTTT.

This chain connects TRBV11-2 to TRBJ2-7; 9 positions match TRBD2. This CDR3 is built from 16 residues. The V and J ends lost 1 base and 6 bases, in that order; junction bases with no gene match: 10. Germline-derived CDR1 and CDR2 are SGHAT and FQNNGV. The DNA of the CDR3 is TGTGCCAGCAGCTTAGGGGGAGCGGGAGGCATGTCCGAGCAGTACTTC. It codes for CASSLGGAGGMSEQYF.

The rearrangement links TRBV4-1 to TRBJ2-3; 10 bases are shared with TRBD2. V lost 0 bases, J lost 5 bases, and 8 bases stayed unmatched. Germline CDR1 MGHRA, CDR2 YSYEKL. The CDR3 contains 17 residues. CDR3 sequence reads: CASSQEWSGGAVDTQYF. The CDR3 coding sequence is TGCGCCAGCAGCCAAGAGTGGAGCGGGGGGGCAGTAGATACGCAGTATTTT.

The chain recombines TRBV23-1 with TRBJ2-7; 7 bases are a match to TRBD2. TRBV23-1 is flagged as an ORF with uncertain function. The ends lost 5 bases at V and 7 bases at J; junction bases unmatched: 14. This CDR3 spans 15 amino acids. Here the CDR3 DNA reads TGCGCCAGCAGTATTAAGCCTAGCGGTCTGGGGGAGCAGTACTTC. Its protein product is CASSIKPSGLGEQYF.

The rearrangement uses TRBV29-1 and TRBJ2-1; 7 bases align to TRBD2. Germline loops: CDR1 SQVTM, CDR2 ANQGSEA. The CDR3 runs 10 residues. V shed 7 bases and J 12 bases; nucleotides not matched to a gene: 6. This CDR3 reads CSAATGGQFF. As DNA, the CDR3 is TGCAGCGCCGCGACGGGGGGGCAGTTCTTC.

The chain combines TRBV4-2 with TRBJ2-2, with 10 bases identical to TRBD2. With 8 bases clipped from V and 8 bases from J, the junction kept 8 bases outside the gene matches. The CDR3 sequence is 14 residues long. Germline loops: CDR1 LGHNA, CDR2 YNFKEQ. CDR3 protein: CASGGLAGAGELFF. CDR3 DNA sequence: TGTGCCAGCGGGGGCCTAGCGGGAGCTGGGGAGCTGTTTTTT.

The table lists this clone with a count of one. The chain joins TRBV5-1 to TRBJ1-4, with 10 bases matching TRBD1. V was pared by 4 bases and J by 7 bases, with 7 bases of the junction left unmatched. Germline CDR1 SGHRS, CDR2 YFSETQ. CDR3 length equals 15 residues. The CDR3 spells CASSRLDRGTEKLFF. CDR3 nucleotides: TGCGCCAGCAGCCGCCTGGACAGGGGGACTGAAAAACTGTTTTTT.

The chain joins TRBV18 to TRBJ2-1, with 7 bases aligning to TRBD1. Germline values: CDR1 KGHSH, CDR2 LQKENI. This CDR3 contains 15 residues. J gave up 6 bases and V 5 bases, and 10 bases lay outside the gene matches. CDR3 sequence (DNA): TGTGCCAGCTCAAGAGACAGGCAGGGGGTCAATGAGCAGTTCTTC. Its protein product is CASSRDRQGVNEQFF.

Written as DNA, the CDR3 is TGTGCCAGCAGCTTGGTTGTAACGGAGGAGCAGTTCTTC. It encodes CASSLVVTEEQFF. The chain is built from TRBV5-4 and TRBJ2-1; D call uncertain. CDR3 size: 13 residues. V was shortened by 0 bases and J by 10 bases, with 11 bases between the two germline ends. Germline CDR1 reads SGHNT; CDR2 reads YYREEE (reference sequence).

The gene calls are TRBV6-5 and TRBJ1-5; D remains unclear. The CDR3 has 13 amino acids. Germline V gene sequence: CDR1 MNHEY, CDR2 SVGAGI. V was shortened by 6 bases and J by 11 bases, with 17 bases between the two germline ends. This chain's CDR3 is CASRNPDTAAQHF. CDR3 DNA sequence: TGTGCCAGCAGGAATCCCGACACTGCTGCCCAGCATTTT.

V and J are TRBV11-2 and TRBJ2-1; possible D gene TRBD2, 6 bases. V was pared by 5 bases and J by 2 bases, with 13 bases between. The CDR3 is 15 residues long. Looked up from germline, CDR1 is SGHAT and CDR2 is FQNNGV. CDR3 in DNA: TGTGCCAGCAGCCCAACTGGAGGGCCCTACAATGAGCAGTTCTTC. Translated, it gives CASSPTGGPYNEQFF.

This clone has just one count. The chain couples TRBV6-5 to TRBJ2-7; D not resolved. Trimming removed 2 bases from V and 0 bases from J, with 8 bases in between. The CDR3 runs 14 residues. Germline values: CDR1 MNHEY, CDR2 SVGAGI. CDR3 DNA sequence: TGTGCCAGCAGTTACGAATCAGGCTCCTACGAGCAGTACTTC. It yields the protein CASSYESGSYEQYF.

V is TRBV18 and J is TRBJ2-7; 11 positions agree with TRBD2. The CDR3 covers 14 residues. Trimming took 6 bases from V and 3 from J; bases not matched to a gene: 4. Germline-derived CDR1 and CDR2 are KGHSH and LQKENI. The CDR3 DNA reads TGTGCCAGCTCCTCCGGGACTAGCGGCTACGAGCAGTACTTC. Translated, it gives CASSSGTSGYEQYF.

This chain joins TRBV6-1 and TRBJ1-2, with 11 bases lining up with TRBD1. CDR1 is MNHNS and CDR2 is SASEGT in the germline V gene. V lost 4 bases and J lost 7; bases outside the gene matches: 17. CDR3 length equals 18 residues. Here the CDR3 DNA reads TGTGCCAGCAGTGTTCGGGACAGTTGGGACAGGGGGTTGGGTGGCTACACCTTC. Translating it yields CASSVRDSWDRGLGGYTF.

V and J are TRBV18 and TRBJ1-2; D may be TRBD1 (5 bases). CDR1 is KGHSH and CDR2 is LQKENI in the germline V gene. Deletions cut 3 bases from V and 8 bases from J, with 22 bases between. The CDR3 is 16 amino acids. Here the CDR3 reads CASSPPNRNEGVGYTF. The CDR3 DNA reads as TGTGCCAGCTCACCCCCCAACAGGAATGAAGGGGTAGGCTACACCTTC.

The CDR3 spells CASSQAGLAGGYEQYF. DNA for the CDR3: TGTGCCAGCAGCCAAGCCGGACTAGCGGGGGGCTACGAGCAGTACTTC. The chain carries TRBV4-2 and TRBJ2-7; 14 bases align to TRBD2. The CDR3 has 16 residues. J gave up 3 bases and V 1 base, and 2 bases lay outside the gene matches. Germline V lookup: CDR1 LGHNA, CDR2 YNFKEQ.

CDR3 loop: CASSLLPGHIMALHF. CDR3 nucleotides: TGTGCCAGCAGTTTGTTACCGGGACACATCATGGCCCTCCACTTT. The chain joins TRBV28 to TRBJ1-6; TRBD1 is a possible D gene (6 bases). With 3 bases removed from V and 14 bases from J, the gap between germline ends came to 20 bases. The CDR3 has 15 residues. Germline CDR1 MDHEN, CDR2 SYDVKM.

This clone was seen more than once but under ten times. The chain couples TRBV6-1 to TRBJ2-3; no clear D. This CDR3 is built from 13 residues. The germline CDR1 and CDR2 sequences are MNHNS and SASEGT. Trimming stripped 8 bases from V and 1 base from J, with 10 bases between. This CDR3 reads CASLLFRTDTQYF. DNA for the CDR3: TGTGCCAGCCTGTTGTTTCGCACAGATACGCAGTATTTT.

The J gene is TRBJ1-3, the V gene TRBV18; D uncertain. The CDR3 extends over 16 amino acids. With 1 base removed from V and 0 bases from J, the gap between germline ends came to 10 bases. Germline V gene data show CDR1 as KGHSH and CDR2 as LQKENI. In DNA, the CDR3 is TGTGCCAGCTCACCACGGGAGGGTCACTCTGGAAACACCATATATTTT. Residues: CASSPREGHSGNTIYF. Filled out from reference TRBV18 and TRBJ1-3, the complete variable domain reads NAGVMQNPRHLVRRRGQEARLRCSPMKGHSHVYWYRQLPEEGLKFMVYLQKENIIDESGMPKERFSAEFPKEGPSILRIQQVVRGDSAAYFCASSPREGHSGNTIYFGEGSWLTVV.

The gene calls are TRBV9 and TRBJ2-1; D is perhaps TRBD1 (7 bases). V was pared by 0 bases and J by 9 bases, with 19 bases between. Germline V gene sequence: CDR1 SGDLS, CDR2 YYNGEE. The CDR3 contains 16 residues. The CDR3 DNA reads TGTGCCAGCAGCGTAGCAGGGGGGACTCCTCACAGTGAGCAGTTCTTC. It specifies CASSVAGGTPHSEQFF. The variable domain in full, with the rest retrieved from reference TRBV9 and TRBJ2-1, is DSGVTQTPKHLITATGQRVTLRCSPRSGDLSVYWYQQSLDQGLQFLIQYYNGEERAKGNILERFSAQQFPDLHSELNLSSLELGDSALYFCASSVAGGTPHSEQFFGPGTRLTVL.

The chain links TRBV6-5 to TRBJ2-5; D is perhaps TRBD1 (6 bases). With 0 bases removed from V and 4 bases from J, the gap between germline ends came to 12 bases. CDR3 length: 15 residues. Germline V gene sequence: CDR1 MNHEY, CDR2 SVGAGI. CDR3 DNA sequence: TGTGCCAGCAGTTACTCGTACAGGGAAGGAGAGACCCAGTACTTC. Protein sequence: CASSYSYREGETQYF.

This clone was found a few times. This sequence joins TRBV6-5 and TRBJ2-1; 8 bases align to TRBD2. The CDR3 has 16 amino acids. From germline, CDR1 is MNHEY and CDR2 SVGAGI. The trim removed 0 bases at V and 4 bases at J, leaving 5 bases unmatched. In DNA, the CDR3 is TGTGCCAGCAGTTACTCAGGCGGGGGGAAATACAATGAGCAGTTCTTC. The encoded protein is CASSYSGGGKYNEQFF.

CDR3 DNA: TGTGCCAGCAGCGTAGATTGGGGGGGGCTGGACACCGGGGAGCTGTTTTTT. This translates into CASSVDWGGLDTGELFF. This rearrangement joins TRBV9 to TRBJ2-2, with D maybe TRBD2 (7 bases). Trimming removed 0 bases from V and 3 bases from J, with 15 bases in between. Per germline, CDR1 SGDLS and CDR2 YYNGEE. This CDR3 comprises 17 residues.

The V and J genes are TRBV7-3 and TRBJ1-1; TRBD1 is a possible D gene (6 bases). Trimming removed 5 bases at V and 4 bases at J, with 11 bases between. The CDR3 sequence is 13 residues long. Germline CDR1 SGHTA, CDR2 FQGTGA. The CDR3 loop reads CASSPGTLTEAFF. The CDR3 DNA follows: TGTGCCAGCAGCCCGGGGACACTCACTGAAGCTTTCTTT.